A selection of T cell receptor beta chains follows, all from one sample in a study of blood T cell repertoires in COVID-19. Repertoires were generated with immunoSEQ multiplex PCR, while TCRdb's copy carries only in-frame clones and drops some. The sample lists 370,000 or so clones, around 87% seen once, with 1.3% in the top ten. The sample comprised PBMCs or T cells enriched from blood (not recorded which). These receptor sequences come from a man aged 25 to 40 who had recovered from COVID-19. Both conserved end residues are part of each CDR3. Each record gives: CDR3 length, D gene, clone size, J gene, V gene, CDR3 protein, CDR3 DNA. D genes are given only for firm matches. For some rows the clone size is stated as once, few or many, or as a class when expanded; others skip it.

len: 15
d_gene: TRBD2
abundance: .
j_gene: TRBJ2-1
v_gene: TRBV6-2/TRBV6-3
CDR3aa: CASSPWTSAWNEQFF
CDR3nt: TGTGCCAGCAGTCCCTGGACTAGCGCTTGGAATGAGCAGTTCTTC

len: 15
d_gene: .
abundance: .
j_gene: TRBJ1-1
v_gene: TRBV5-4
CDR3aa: CASSTSTGTTTEAFF
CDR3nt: TGTGCCAGCAGCACGTCGACAGGAACCACCACTGAAGCTTTCTTT

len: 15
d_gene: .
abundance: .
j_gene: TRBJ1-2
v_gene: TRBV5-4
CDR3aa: CASSSARESGYGYTF
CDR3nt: TGTGCCAGCAGCTCTGCCCGAGAGTCAGGCTATGGCTACACCTTC

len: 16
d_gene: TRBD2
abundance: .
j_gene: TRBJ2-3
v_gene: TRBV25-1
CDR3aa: CASSDGGAAVTDTQYF
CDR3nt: TGTGCCAGCAGTGACGGGGGGGCCGCTGTCACAGATACGCAGTATTTT

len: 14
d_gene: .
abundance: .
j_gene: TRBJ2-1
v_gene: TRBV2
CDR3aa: CASSDRLAYNEQFF
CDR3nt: TGTGCCAGCAGTGACAGGCTAGCTTACAATGAGCAGTTCTTC

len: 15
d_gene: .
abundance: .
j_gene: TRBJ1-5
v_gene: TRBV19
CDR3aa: CASSFLQGDFQPQHF
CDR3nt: TGTGCCAGTAGTTTCTTACAGGGAGACTTTCAGCCCCAGCATTTT

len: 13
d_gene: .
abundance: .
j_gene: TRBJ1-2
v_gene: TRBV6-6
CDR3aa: CASSAQGIYGYTF
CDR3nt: TGTGCCAGCAGTGCCCAGGGGATCTATGGCTACACCTTC

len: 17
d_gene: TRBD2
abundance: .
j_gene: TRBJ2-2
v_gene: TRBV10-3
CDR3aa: CAISAPSGEGNTGELFF
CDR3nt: TGTGCCATCAGTGCGCCTAGCGGGGAGGGGAACACCGGGGAGCTGTTTTTT

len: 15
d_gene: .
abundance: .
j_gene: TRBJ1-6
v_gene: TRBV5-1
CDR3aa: CASSLVQGSNSPLHF
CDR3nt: TGCGCCAGCAGCTTGGTGCAGGGGAGTAATTCACCCCTCCACTTT

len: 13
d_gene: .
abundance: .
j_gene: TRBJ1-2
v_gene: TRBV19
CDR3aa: CASSIQGIYGYTF
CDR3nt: TGTGCCAGTAGTATTCAGGGCATCTATGGCTACACCTTC

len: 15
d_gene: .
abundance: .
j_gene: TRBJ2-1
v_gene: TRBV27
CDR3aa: CASRSGAVGYNEQFF
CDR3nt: TGTGCCAGCAGGTCAGGGGCCGTTGGCTACAATGAGCAGTTCTTC

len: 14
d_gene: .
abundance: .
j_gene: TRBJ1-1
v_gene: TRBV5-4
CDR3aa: CASSLAGQNTEAFF
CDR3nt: TGTGCCAGCAGCTTGGCTGGCCAAAACACTGAAGCTTTCTTT

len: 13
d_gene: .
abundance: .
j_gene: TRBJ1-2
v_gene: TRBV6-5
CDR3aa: CASSPGQRYGYTF
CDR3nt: TGTGCCAGCAGTCCCGGCCAGCGCTATGGCTACACCTTC

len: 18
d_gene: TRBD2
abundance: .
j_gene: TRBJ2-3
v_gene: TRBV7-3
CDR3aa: CASSLSGTSGGSTDTQYF
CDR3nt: TGTGCCAGCAGCCTGAGCGGGACTAGCGGGGGCAGCACAGATACGCAGTATTTT

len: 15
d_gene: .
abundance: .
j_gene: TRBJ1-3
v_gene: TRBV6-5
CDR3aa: CASSRQASSGNTIYF
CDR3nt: TGTGCCAGCAGCAGACAGGCTAGCTCTGGAAACACCATATATTTT

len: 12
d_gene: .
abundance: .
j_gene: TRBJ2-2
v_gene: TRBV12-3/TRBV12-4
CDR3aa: CASSFSYWELFF
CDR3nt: TGTGCCAGCAGTTTTTCGTACTGGGAGCTGTTTTTT

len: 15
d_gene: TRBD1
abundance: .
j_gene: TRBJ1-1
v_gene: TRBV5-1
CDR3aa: CASSMTGVGNTEAFF
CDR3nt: TGCGCCAGCAGCATGACAGGGGTGGGGAACACTGAAGCTTTCTTT

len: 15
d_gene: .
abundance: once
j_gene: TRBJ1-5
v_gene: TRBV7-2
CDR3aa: CASSEQGGGNQPQHF
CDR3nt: TGTGCCAGCAGCGAACAGGGAGGGGGCAATCAGCCCCAGCATTTT

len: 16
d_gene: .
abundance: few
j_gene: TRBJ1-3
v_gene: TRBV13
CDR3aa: CASSLVGTNSGNTIYF
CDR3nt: TGTGCCAGCAGCTTAGTGGGCACCAACTCTGGAAACACCATATATTTT

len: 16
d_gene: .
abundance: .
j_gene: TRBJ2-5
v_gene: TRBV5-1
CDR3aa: CASSLALERSRETQYF
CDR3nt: TGCGCCAGCAGCTTGGCCCTGGAGCGCTCCAGAGAGACCCAGTACTTC

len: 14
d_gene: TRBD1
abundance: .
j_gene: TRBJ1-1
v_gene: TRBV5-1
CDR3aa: CASSWTGMNTEAFF
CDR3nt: TGCGCCAGCAGCTGGACAGGTATGAACACTGAAGCTTTCTTT

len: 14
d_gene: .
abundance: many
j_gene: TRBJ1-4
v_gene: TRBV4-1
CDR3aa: CASSQGLANEKLFF
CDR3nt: TGCGCCAGCAGCCAAGGTTTAGCTAATGAAAAACTGTTTTTT

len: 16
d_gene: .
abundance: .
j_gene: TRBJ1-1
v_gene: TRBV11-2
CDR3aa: CASSLDVWGTPSGAFF
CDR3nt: TGTGCCAGCAGCTTAGACGTGTGGGGCACCCCCTCGGGAGCTTTCTTT

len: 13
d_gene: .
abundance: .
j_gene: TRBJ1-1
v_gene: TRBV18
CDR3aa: CASSPSRGTEAFF
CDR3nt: TGTGCCAGCTCACCTTCCAGGGGTACTGAGGCTTTCTTT

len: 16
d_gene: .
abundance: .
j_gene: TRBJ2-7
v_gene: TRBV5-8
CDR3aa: CASSLAFVAGVYEQYF
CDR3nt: TGTGCCAGCAGCTTGGCTTTCGTGGCAGGCGTGTACGAGCAGTACTTC

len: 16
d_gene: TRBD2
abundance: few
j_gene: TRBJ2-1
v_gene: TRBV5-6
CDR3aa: CASSLLGTSPNNEQFF
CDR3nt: TGTGCCAGCAGCTTGTTGGGGACTAGCCCCAACAATGAGCAGTTCTTC

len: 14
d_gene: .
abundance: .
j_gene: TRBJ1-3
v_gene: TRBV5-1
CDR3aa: CASSKGVSGNTIYF
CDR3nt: TGCGCCAGCAGCAAAGGGGTTTCGGGAAACACCATATATTTT

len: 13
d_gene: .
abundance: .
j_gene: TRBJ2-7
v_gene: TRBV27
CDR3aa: CASSPGSTYEQYF
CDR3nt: TGTGCCAGCAGTCCCGGTAGCACCTACGAGCAGTACTTC

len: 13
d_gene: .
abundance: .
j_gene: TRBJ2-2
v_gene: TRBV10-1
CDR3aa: CASSESVTGELFF
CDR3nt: TGCGCCAGCAGTGAATCCGTTACCGGGGAGCTGTTTTTT

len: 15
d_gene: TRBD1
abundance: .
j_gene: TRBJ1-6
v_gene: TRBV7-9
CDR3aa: CASSRTGTGTSPLHF
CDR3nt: TGTGCCAGCAGCCGAACCGGGACAGGGACCTCACCCCTCCACTTT

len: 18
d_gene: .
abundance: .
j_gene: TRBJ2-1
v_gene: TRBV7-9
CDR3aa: CASSSPLGSGGSYNEQFF
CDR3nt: TGTGCCAGCAGCTCCCCCCTCGGTTCTGGAGGTTCCTACAATGAGCAGTTCTTC

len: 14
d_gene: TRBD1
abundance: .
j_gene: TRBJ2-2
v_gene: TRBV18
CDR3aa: CASSGTANTGELFF
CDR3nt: TGTGCCAGCTCCGGGACAGCGAACACCGGGGAGCTGTTTTTT

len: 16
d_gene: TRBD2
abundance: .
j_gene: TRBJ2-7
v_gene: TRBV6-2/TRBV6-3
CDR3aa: CASSYLWGLASYEQYF
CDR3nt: TGTGCCAGCAGTTACCTGTGGGGACTAGCCTCCTACGAGCAGTACTTC

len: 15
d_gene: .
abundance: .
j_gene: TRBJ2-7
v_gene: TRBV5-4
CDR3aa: CASSADAGALYEQYF
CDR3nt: TGTGCCAGCAGCGCGGATGCGGGGGCCCTCTACGAGCAGTACTTC

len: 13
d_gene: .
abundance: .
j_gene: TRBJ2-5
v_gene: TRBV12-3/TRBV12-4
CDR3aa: CASSLIRGETQYF
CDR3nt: TGTGCCAGCAGTTTAATTAGAGGAGAGACCCAGTACTTC

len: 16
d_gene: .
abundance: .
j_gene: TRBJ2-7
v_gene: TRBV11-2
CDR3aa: CASSLVAGWSSYEQYF
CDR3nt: TGTGCCAGCAGCTTAGTGGCCGGGTGGAGCTCCTACGAGCAGTACTTC

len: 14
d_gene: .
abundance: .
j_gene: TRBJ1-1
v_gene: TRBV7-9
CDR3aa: CASSLAAIFEQAFF
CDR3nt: TGTGCCAGCAGCTTAGCTGCCATTTTCGAGCAAGCTTTCTTT

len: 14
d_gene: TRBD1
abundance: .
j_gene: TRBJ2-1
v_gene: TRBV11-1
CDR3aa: CASSSGQNYNEQFF
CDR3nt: TGTGCCAGCAGCTCGGGACAGAACTACAATGAGCAGTTCTTC

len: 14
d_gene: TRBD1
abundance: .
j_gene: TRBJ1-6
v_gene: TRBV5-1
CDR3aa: CASSLPNRGSPLHF
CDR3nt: TGCGCCAGCAGCTTGCCTAACAGGGGTTCACCCCTCCACTTT

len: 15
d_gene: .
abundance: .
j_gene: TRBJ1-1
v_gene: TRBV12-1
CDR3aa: CASSPTDRLNTEAFF
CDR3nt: TGTGCCAGCAGCCCTACTGACAGGCTCAACACTGAAGCTTTCTTT

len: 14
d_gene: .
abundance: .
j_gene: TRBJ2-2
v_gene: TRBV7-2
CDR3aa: CASSLGGLAGELFF
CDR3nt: TGTGCCAGCAGCTTAGGAGGGTTAGCCGGGGAGCTGTTTTTT

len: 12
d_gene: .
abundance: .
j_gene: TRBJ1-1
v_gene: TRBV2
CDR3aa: CASLRENTEAFF
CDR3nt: TGTGCCAGCCTCAGGGAGAACACTGAAGCTTTCTTT